This paragraph reports one TCR beta chain. This sample was included in a study of blood T cell repertoires in COVID-19. Method: immunoSEQ multiplex PCR; TCRdb's copy keeps in-frame clones and lacks some. The sample has some 220,000 clones, 85% to 90% seen once; the top ten hold approximately 2.8%. The CDR3 runs to 16 residues. Looked up from germline, CDR1 is SGDLS and CDR2 is YYNGEE. V lost 3 bases, J lost 4 bases, and 9 bases stayed unmatched. This chain connects TRBV9 to TRBJ2-1; 8 positions match TRBD1. This TCR was sampled from a woman in her 50s in a cohort exposed to, infected with or recovered from COVID-19 (not recorded which). Sequencing used PBMCs or T cells enriched from blood (not recorded which). The CDR3 loop reads CASSEKTGARYNEQFF. In DNA form, the CDR3 reads TGTGCCAGCAGCGAAAAGACAGGGGCCAGATACAATGAGCAGTTCTTC.